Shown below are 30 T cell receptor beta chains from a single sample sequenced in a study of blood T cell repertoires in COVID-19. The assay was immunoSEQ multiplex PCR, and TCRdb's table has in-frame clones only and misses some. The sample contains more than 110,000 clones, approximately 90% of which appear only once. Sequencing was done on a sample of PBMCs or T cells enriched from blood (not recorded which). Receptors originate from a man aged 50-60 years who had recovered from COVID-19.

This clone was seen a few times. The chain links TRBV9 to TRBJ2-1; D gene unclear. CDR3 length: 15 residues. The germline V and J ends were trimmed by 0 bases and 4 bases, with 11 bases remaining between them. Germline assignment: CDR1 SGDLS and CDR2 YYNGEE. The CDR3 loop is CASSVGQPRYNEQFF. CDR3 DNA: TGTGCCAGCAGCGTAGGTCAGCCGAGGTACAATGAGCAGTTCTTC.

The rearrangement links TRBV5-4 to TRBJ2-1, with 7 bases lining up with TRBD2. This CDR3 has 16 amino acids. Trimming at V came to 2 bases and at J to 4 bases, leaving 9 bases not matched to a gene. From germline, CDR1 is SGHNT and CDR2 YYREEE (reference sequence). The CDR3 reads CASSFGQGGEYNEQFF. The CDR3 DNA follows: TGTGCCAGCAGCTTTGGTCAGGGAGGGGAATACAATGAGCAGTTCTTC.

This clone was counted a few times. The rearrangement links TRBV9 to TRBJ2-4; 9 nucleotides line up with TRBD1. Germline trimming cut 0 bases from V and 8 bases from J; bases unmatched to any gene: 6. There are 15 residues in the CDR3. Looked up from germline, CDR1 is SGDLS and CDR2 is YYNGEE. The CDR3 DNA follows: TGTGCCAGCAGCGTAGGAGTACAGGGGGCTGACATTCAGTACTTC. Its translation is CASSVGVQGADIQYF.

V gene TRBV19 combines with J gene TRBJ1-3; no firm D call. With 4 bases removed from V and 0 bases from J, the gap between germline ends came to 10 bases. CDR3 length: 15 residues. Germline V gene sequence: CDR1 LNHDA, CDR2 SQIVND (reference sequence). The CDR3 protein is CASSNPHSSGNTIYF. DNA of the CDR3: TGTGCCAGTAGTAATCCTCATAGCTCTGGAAACACCATATATTTT.

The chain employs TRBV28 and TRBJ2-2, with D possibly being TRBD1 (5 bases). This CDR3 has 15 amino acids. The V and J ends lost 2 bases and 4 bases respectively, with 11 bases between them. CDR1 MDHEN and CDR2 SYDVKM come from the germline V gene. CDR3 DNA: TGTGCCAGCAGTTTAGGTCGGCAGGGCACCGGGGAGCTGTTTTTT. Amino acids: CASSLGRQGTGELFF.

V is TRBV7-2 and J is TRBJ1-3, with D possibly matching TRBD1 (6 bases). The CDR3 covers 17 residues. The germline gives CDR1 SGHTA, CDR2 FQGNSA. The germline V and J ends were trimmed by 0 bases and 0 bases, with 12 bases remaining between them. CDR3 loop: CASSLAGRGSSGNTIYF. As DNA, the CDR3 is TGTGCCAGCAGCTTAGCAGGCAGGGGAAGCTCTGGAAACACCATATATTTT.

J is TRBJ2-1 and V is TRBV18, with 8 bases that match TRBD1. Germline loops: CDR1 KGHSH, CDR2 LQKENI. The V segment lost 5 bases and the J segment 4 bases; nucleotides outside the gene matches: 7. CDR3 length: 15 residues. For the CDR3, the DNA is TGTGCCAGCTCATTGAGGACAGGGCAATACAATGAGCAGTTCTTC. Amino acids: CASSLRTGQYNEQFF.

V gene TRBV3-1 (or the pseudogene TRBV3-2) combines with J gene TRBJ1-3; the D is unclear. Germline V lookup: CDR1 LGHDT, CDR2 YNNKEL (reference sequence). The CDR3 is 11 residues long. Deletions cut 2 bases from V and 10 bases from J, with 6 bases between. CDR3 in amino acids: CASSQPGTIYF. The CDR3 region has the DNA TGTGCCAGCAGCCAACCGGGGACCATATATTTT.

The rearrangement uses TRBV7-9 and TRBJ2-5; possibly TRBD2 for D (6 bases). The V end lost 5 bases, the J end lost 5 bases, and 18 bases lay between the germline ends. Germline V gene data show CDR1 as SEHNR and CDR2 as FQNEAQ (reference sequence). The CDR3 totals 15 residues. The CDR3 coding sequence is TGTGCCAGCAGCGTCCCATACCCCGGAGGGGAGACCCAGTACTTC. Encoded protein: CASSVPYPGGETQYF.

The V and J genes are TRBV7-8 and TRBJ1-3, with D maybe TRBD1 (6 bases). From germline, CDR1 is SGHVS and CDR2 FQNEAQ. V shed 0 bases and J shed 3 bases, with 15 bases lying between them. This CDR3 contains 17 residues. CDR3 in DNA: TGTGCCAGCAGCTTAGCTCCTCCAGGGGAGTATGGAAACACCATATATTTT. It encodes CASSLAPPGEYGNTIYF.

CDR3: CASSLGGVTYNEQFF. The CDR3 DNA sequence: TGTGCCAGCAGCTTAGGGGGGGTAACCTACAATGAGCAGTTCTTC. The genes are TRBV11-3 and TRBJ2-1; a possible D gene is TRBD2 (6 bases). V was pared by 1 base and J by 2 bases, with 9 bases between. The CDR3 totals 15 residues. Germline CDR1 and CDR2: SGHNT and YENEEA. Full variable domain (missing parts from reference TRBV11-3 and TRBJ2-1): EAGVVQSPRYKIIEKKQPVAFWCNPISGHNTLYWYLQNLGQGPELLIRYENEEAVDDSQLPKDRFSAERLKGVDSTLKIQPAELGDSAVYLCASSLGGVTYNEQFFGPGTRLTVL.

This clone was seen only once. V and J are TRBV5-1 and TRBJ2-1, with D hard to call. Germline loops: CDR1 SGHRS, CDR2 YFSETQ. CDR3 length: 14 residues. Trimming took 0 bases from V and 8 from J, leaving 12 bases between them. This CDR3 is CASSLASIFDEQFF. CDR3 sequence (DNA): TGCGCCAGCAGCTTGGCCTCTATTTTCGATGAGCAGTTCTTC.

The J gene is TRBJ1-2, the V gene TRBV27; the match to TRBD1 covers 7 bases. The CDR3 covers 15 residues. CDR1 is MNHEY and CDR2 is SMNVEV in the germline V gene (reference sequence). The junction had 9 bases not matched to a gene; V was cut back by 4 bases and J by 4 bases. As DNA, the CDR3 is TGTGCCAGCAGTTCTTACAGGGGAGTAGCCTATGGCTACACCTTC. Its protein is CASSSYRGVAYGYTF.

Written as DNA, the CDR3 is TGTGCCAGCAGCCCTGGGACACCGGGCACTGAAGCTTTCTTT. Residues: CASSPGTPGTEAFF. The V and J genes are TRBV9 and TRBJ1-1, with D possibly matching TRBD1 (6 bases). The CDR3 is 14 residues long. V lost 4 bases, J lost 4 bases, and 14 bases lay in between. CDR1 is SGDLS and CDR2 is YYNGEE in the germline V gene.

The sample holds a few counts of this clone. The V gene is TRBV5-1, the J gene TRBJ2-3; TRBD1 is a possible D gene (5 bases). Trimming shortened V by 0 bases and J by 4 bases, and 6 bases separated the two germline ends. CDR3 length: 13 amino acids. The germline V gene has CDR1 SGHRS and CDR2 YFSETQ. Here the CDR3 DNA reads TGCGCCAGCAGCTTGGGGGGCCCAGATACGCAGTATTTT. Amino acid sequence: CASSLGGPDTQYF.

CDR3 sequence reads: CASSFLGALYGYTF. CDR3 sequence (DNA): TGTGCCAGCAGCTTTTTAGGGGCACTTTATGGCTACACCTTC. The rearrangement links TRBV7-9 to TRBJ1-2; D perhaps matches TRBD1 (5 bases). The CDR3 runs 14 residues. CDR1 and CDR2 from the germline V gene are SEHNR and FQNEAQ (reference sequence). V was shortened by 3 bases and J by 5 bases, with 13 bases between the two germline ends.

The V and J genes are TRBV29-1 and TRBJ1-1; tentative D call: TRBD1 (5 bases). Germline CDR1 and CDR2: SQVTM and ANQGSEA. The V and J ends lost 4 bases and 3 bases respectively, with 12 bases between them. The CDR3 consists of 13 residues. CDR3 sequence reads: CSVGREGDTEAFF. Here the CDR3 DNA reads TGCAGCGTTGGGAGGGAAGGGGACACTGAAGCTTTCTTT.

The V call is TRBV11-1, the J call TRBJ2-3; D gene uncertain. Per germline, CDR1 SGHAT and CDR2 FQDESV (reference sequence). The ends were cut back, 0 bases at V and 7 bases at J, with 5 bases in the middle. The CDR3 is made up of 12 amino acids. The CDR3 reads CASSLALNTQYF. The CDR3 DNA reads TGTGCCAGCAGCTTAGCACTTAATACGCAGTATTTT. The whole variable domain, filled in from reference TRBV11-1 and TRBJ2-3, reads EAEVAQSPRYKITEKSQAVAFWCDPISGHATLYWYRQILGQGPELLVQFQDESVVDDSQLPKDRFSAERLKGVDSTLKIQPAELGDSAMYLCASSLALNTQYFGPGTRLTVL.

The CDR3 DNA sequence: TGCGCCAGCAGCTGGAGTGGAGTGGATACGCAGTATTTT. This sequence encodes CASSWSGVDTQYF. The chain is built from TRBV10-2 and TRBJ2-3; D uncertain. V was shortened by 6 bases and J by 6 bases, with 13 bases between the two germline ends. Germline lookup yields CDR1 WSHSY and CDR2 SAAADI. This CDR3 has 13 residues.

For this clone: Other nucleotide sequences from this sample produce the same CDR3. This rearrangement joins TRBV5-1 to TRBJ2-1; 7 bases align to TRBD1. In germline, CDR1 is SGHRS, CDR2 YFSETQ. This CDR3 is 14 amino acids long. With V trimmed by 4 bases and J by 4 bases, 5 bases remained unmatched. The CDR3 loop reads CASSAGTVYNEQFF. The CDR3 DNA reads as TGCGCCAGCAGCGCCGGGACAGTGTACAATGAGCAGTTCTTC.

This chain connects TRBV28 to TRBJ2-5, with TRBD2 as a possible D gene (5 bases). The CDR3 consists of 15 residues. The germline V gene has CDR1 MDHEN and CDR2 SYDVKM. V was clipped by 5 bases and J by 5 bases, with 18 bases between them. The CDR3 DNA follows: TGTGCCAGCAGTCCCTCGACCATTCGAGGGGAGACCCAGTACTTC. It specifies CASSPSTIRGETQYF.

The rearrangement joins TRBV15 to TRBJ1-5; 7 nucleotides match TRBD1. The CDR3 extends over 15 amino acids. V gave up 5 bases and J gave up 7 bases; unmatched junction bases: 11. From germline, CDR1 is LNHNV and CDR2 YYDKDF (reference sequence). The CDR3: CATSGYRGREQPQHF. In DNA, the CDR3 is TGTGCCACCAGCGGATACAGGGGTAGGGAGCAGCCCCAGCATTTT.

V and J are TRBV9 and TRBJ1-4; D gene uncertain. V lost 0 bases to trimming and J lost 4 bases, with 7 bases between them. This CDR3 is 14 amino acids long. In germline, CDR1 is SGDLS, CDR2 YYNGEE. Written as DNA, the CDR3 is TGTGCCAGCAGCGTAGGAGGCAGTAATGAAAAACTGTTTTTT. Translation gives CASSVGGSNEKLFF.

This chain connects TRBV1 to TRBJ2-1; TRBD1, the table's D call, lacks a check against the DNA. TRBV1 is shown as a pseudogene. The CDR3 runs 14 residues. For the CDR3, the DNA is TGCACCAGCAGCCAGCCGGGACAAGACAATGAGCAGTTCTTC. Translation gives CTSSQPGQDNEQFF.

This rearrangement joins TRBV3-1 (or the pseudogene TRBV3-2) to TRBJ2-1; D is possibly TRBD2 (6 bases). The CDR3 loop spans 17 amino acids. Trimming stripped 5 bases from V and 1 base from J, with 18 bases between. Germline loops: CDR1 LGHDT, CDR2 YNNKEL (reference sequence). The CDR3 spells CASSSRGAGSSYNEQFF. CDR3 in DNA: TGTGCCAGCAGCTCAAGAGGGGCGGGATCTTCCTACAATGAGCAGTTCTTC.

The CDR3 region is CASSLEGHWGNTEAFF. The CDR3 DNA reads as TGTGCCAGCAGCTTAGAGGGACACTGGGGGAACACTGAAGCTTTCTTT. V and J are TRBV7-9 and TRBJ1-1, with a possible D match to TRBD1 (6 bases). Germline V gives CDR1 SEHNR, CDR2 FQNEAQ (reference sequence). The length of the CDR3 is 16 residues. The V end was cut by 1 base, the J end by 1 base, with 13 bases between.

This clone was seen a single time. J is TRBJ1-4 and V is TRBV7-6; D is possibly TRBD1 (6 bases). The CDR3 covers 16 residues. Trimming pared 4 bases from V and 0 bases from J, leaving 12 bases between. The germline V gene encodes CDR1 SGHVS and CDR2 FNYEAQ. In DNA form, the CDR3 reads TGTGCCAGCAGCTACAGGGCGGGCCCAACTAATGAAAAACTGTTTTTT. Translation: CASSYRAGPTNEKLFF.

CDR3 in DNA: TGTGCCAGCAGTGAAGGGTACAGGGACCAGCCCCAGCATTTT. It yields the protein CASSEGYRDQPQHF. This sequence joins TRBV2 and TRBJ1-5, with TRBD1 as a possible D gene (6 bases). CDR1 SNHLY and CDR2 FYNNEI come from the germline V gene. V was clipped by 1 base and J by 7 bases, with 11 bases between them. The CDR3 is 14 residues long.

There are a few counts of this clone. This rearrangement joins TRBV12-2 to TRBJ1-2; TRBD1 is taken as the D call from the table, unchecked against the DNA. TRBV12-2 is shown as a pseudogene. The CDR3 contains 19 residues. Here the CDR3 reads CASRLRGRPTGAANYGYTF. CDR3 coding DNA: TGTGCAAGTCGCCTTAGGGGGCGACCGACAGGGGCGGCTAACTATGGCTACACCTTC.

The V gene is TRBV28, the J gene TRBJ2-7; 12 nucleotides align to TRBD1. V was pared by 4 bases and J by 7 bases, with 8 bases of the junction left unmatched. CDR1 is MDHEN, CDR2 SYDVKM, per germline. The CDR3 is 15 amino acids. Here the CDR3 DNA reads TGTGCCAGCAGTTCCCCGGGACAGGGGGCCGGAGAGCAGTACTTC. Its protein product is CASSSPGQGAGEQYF.